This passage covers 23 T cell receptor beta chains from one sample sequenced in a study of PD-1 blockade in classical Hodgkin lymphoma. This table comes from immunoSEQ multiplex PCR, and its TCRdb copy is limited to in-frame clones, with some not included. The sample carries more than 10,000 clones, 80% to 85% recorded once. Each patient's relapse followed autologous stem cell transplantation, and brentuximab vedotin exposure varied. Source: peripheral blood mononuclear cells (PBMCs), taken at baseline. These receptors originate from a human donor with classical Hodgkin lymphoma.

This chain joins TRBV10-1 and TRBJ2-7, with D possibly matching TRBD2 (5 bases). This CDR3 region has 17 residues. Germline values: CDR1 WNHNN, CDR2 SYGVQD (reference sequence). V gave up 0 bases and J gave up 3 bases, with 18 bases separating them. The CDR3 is CASSESRGPLLGYEQYF. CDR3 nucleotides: TGCGCCAGCAGTGAGTCGAGAGGGCCCCTGCTGGGCTACGAGCAGTACTTC.

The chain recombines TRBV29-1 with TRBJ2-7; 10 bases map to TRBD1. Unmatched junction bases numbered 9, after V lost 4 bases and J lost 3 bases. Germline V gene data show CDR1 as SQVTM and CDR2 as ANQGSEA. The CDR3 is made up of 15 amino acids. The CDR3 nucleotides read TGCAGCGTTGGGACCGGGACAGGGGTAATCTACGAGCAGTACTTC. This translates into CSVGTGTGVIYEQYF.

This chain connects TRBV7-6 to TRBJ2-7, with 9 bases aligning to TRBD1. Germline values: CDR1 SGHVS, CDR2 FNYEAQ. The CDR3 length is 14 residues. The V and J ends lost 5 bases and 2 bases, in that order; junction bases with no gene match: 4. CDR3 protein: CASSIRQGAYEQYF. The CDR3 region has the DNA TGTGCCAGCAGCATCCGACAGGGGGCCTACGAGCAGTACTTC.

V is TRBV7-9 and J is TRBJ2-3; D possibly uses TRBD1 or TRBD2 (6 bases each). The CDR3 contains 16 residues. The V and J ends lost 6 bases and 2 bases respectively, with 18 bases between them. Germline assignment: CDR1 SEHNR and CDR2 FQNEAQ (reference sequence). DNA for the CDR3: TGTGCCAGCAGGGGGGGCCGACAGGCGGCCACAGATACGCAGTATTTT. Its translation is CASRGGRQAATDTQYF. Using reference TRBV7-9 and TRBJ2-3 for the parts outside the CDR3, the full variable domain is DTGVSQNPRHKITKRGQNVTFRCDPISEHNRLYWYRQTLGQGPEFLTYFQNEAQLEKSRLLSDRFSAERPKGSFSTLEIQRTEQGDSAMYLCASRGGRQAATDTQYFGPGTRLTVL.

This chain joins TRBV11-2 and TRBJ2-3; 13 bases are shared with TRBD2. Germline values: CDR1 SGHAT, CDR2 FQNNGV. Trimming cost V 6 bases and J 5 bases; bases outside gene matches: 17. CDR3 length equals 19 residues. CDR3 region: CASRKTNPGLAGSLDTQYF. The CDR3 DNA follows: TGTGCCAGCAGAAAGACAAATCCGGGACTAGCGGGAAGTTTAGATACGCAGTATTTT.

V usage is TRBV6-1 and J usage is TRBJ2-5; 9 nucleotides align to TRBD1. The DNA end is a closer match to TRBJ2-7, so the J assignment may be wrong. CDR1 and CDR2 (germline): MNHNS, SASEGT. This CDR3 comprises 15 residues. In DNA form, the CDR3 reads TGTGCCAGCAGTGAAGTCGCCGGGACAGGGTACGAGCAGTACTTC. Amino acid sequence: CASSEVAGTGYEQYF.

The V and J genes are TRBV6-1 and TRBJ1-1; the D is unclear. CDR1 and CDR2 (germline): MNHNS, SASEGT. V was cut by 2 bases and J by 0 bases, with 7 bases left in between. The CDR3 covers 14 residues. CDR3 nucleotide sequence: TGTGCCAGCAGTGAATTTGTGCTGAACACTGAAGCTTTCTTT. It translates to CASSEFVLNTEAFF.

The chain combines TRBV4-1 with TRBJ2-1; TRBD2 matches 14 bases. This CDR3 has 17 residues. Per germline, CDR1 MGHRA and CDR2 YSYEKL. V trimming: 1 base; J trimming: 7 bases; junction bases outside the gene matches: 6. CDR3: CASSQVPGTSGRNEQFF. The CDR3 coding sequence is TGCGCCAGCAGCCAAGTTCCCGGGACTAGCGGGAGAAATGAGCAGTTCTTC.

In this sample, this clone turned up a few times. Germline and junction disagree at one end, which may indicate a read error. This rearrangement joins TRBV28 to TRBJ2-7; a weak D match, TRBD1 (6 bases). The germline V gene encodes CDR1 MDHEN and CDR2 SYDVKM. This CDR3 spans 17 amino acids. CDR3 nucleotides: TGTGCCAGCAGTTTGGGGTCCTTCGGCAGGGGCTCCAACGAGCAGTACTTC. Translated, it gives CASSLGSFGRGSNEQYF.

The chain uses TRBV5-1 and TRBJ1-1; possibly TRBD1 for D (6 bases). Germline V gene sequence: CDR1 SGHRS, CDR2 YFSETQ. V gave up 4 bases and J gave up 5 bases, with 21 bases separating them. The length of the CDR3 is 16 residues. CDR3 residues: CASSLSPGGGRTEAFF. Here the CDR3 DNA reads TGCGCCAGCAGCCTATCCCCGGGGGGGGGCCGAACTGAAGCTTTCTTT.

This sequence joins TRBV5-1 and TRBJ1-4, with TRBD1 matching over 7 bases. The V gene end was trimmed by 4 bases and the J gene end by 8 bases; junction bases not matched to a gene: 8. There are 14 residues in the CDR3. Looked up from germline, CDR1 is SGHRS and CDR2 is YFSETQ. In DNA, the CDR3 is TGCGCCAGCAGCCTACGGGACAGACAGGAAAAACTGTTTTTT. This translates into CASSLRDRQEKLFF.

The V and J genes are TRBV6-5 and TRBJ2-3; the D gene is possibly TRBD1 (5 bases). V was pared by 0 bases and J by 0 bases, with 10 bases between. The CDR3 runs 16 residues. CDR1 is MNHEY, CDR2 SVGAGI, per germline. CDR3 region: CASSYSAGLSTDTQYF. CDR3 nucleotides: TGTGCCAGCAGTTACTCAGCAGGGCTTAGCACAGATACGCAGTATTTT.

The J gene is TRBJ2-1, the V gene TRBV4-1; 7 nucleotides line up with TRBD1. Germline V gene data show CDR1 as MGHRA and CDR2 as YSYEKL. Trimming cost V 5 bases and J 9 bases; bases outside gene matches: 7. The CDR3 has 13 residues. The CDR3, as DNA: TGCGCCAGCAGCGGGGACAGAATCGGTGAGCAGTTCTTC. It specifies CASSGDRIGEQFF.

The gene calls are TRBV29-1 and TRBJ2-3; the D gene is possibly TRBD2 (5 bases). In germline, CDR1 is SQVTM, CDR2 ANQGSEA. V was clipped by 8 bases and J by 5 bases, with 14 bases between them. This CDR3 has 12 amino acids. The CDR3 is CSTRTEGDTQYF. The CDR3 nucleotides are TGCAGCACAAGGACCGAGGGAGATACGCAGTATTTT.

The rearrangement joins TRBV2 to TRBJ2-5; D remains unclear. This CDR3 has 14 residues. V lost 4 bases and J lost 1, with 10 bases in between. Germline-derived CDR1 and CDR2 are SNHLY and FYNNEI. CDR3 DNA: TGTGCCAGCAGTGTTTGGAGCTTCCAAGAGACCCAGTACTTC. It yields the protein CASSVWSFQETQYF. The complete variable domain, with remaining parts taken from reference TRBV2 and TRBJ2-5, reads EPEVTQTPSHQVTQMGQEVILRCVPISNHLYFYWYRQILGQKVEFLVSFYNNEISEKSEIFDDQFSVERPDGSNFTLKIRSTKLEDSAMYFCASSVWSFQETQYFGPGTRLLVL.

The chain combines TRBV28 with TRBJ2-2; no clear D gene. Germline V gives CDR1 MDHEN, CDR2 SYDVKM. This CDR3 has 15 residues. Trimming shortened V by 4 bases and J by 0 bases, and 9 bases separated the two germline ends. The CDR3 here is CASSSRQSNTGELFF. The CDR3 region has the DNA TGTGCCAGCAGTTCAAGACAATCGAACACCGGGGAGCTGTTTTTT.

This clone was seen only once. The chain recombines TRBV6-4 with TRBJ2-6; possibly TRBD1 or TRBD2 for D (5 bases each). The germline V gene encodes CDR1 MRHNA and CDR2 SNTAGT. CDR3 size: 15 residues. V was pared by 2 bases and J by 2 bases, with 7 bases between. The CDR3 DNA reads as TGTGCCAGCAGTGACGGGACGGCTGGGGCCAACGTCCTGACTTTC. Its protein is CASSDGTAGANVLTF.

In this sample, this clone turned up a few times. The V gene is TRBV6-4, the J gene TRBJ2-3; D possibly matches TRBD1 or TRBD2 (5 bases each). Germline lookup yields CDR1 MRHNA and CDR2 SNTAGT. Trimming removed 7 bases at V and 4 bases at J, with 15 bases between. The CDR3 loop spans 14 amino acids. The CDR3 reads CASKVDRGADTQYF. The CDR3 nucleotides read TGTGCCAGCAAGGTTGACCGGGGCGCAGATACGCAGTATTTT.

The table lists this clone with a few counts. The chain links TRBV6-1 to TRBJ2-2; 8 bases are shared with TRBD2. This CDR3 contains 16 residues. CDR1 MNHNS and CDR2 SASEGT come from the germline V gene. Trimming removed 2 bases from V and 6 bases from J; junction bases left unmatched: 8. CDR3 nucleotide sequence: TGTGCCAGCAGTGAACGGGGGACTAGTGCTCCCGGGGAGCTGTTTTTT. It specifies CASSERGTSAPGELFF.

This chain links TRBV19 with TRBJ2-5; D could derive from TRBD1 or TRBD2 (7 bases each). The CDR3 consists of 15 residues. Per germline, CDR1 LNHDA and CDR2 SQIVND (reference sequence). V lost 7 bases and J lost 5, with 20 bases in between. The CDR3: CASTPARGGSETQYF. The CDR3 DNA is TGTGCCAGTACCCCGGCCAGGGGGGGATCGGAGACCCAGTACTTC.

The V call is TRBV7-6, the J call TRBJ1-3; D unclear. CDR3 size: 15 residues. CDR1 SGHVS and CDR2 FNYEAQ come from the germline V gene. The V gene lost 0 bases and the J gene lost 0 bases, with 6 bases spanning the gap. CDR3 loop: CASSLARGSGNTIYF. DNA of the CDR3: TGTGCCAGCAGCTTAGCGCGGGGCTCTGGAAACACCATATATTTT.

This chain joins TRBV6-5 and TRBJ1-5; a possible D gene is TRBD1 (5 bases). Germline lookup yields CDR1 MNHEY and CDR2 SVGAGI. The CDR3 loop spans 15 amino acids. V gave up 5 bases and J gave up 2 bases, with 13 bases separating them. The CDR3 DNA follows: TGTGCCAGCAGTGCGCAGGGTTACGGCAATCAGCCCCAGCATTTT. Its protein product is CASSAQGYGNQPQHF.

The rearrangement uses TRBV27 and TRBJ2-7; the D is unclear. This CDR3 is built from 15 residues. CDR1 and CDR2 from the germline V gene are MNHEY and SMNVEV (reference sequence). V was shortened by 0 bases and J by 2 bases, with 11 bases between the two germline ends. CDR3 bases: TGTGCCAGCAGTTTATCGACCGGCCAAACCTACGAGCAGTACTTC. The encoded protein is CASSLSTGQTYEQYF.